This T cell receptor beta chain was identified in a study of blood T cell repertoires in COVID-19. Germline CDR1 reads LNHDA; CDR2 reads SQIVND (reference sequence). The CDR3 runs to 15 residues. V was clipped by 2 bases and J by 1 base, with 8 bases between them. Method: immunoSEQ multiplex PCR; TCRdb's copy keeps in-frame clones and lacks some. This sample has 200,000 to 250,000 clones; roughly 80% occur once, and the top ten carry about 10%. The chain couples TRBV19 to TRBJ2-2; D is uncertain. Sequencing input: peripheral blood. The sequence was collected from a woman older than 75 with COVID-19, enrolled during active disease. CDR3 region: CASSIQQLNTGELFF. DNA for the CDR3: TGTGCCAGTAGTATACAACAGTTGAACACCGGGGAGCTGTTTTTT.